Listed here are 25 T cell receptor beta chains from one sample, sequenced in a study of shared clonotypes between healthy human individuals. Assay used: immunoSEQ multiplex PCR; TCRdb lists only in-frame clones, some missing. The table has a few million clones, roughly nine tenths seen once. Sequencing was performed on naive CD4+ T cells sorted from blood. Subset noted: CD45RA+ positively selected. The receptors stem from a man aged 18 to 35 in good health.

This sequence joins TRBV4-1 and TRBJ2-3; 7 bases map to TRBD2. The CDR3 is 16 residues long. Germline values: CDR1 MGHRA, CDR2 YSYEKL. After removal of 1 base from V and 6 bases from J, the junction contained 10 bases not matched to a gene. The CDR3 reads CASSQVAGGVVDTQYF. CDR3 bases: TGCGCCAGCAGCCAAGTAGCTGGGGGGGTCGTGGATACGCAGTATTTT.

This sequence joins TRBV5-6 and TRBJ1-6; D remains ambiguous. Deletions cut 4 bases from V and 5 bases from J, with 16 bases between. Germline lookup yields CDR1 SGHDT and CDR2 YYEEEE. CDR3 length equals 16 residues. The CDR3 DNA reads as TGTGCCAGCAGCAGGACCGGCGGAATGAATAATTCACCCCTCCACTTT. This encodes CASSRTGGMNNSPLHF.

This rearrangement joins TRBV6-5 to TRBJ1-2; D is uncertain. V lost 0 bases, J lost 3 bases, and 8 bases lay in between. This CDR3 is built from 14 residues. Germline V lookup: CDR1 MNHEY, CDR2 SVGAGI. The CDR3 is CASSYSTVYYGYTF. CDR3 in DNA: TGTGCCAGCAGTTACTCGACGGTTTACTATGGCTACACCTTC.

This clone was counted once. Additional DNA sequences in this sample encode the identical CDR3. V is TRBV18 and J is TRBJ2-1, with TRBD1 matching over 10 bases. This CDR3 is built from 15 residues. Germline CDR1 KGHSH, CDR2 LQKENI. V trimming: 3 bases; J trimming: 6 bases; junction bases outside the gene matches: 5. The CDR3: CASSPGQGVFNEQFF. The CDR3 coding sequence is TGTGCCAGCTCACCCGGACAGGGGGTTTTCAATGAGCAGTTCTTC.

This clone was counted once. The chain combines TRBV20-1 with TRBJ2-1; the D is unclear. Trimming took 3 bases from V and 9 from J, leaving 9 bases between them. The CDR3 sequence is 11 residues long. Germline assignment: CDR1 DFQATT and CDR2 SNEGSKA (reference sequence). The DNA for the CDR3 is TGCAGTGCTAGGGGCGGCATTGAGCAGTTCTTC. It yields the protein CSARGGIEQFF.

This clone was found once. The rearrangement links TRBV10-3 to TRBJ2-7; 7 nucleotides align to TRBD1. V lost 3 bases, J lost 6 bases, and 8 bases stayed unmatched. The germline V gene encodes CDR1 ENHRY and CDR2 SYGVKD. The CDR3 consists of 14 residues. CDR3 bases: TGTGCCATCAGTGACGGACAGGTTAACCGCGAGCAGTACTTC. Translated: CAISDGQVNREQYF.

V usage is TRBV5-5 and J usage is TRBJ1-3; no firm D call. The CDR3 contains 15 residues. V was pared by 1 base and J by 0 bases, with 8 bases between. The V gene's germline CDR1 is SGHKS and CDR2 YYEKEE (reference sequence). The CDR3 spells CASSLQLSSGNTIYF. In DNA, the CDR3 is TGTGCCAGCAGCTTGCAATTGTCCTCTGGAAACACCATATATTTT.

This clone was seen once. V is TRBV5-4 and J is TRBJ2-3, with a tentative D call TRBD2 (6 bases). Germline CDR1 SGHNT, CDR2 YYREEE (reference sequence). This CDR3 is 16 amino acids long. V was cut by 4 bases and J by 0 bases, with 15 bases left in between. The CDR3 here is CASSQSALASTDTQYF. In DNA, the CDR3 is TGTGCCAGCAGCCAATCTGCGCTAGCGAGCACAGATACGCAGTATTTT.

The CDR3 sequence: CASSRSGREQYF. In nucleotides, the CDR3 is TGTGCCAGCAGCCGCTCGGGGAGGGAGCAGTACTTC. The V and J genes are TRBV11-2 and TRBJ2-7; the D gene is possibly TRBD2 (6 bases). Per germline, CDR1 SGHAT and CDR2 FQNNGV. The CDR3 extends over 12 amino acids. Trimming cost V 5 bases and J 7 bases, with 12 bases left between them.

This clone showed up just once. V is TRBV12-5 and J is TRBJ1-1, with D unclear. The CDR3 is 13 amino acids. Germline V gene lookup returns CDR1 LGHNT and CDR2 FRNRAP. V was clipped by 5 bases and J by 2 bases, with 9 bases between them. The CDR3 DNA reads as TGTGCTAGTGGTCCGACTGGAAACACTGAAGCTTTCTTT. Translation: CASGPTGNTEAFF. Complete variable domain (other parts from reference TRBV12-5 and TRBJ1-1): DARVTQTPRHKVTEMGQEVTMRCQPILGHNTVFWYRQTMMQGLELLAYFRNRAPLDDSGMPKDRFSAEMPDATLATLKIQPSEPRDSAVYFCASGPTGNTEAFFGQGTRLTVV.

Notes on this clone: This sample includes further DNA sequences coding for the same CDR3. The gene calls are TRBV6-5 and TRBJ1-5, with 7 nucleotides matching TRBD1. CDR1 MNHEY and CDR2 SVGAGI come from the germline V gene. Losses at the gene ends were 6 bases for V and 2 bases for J; bases not matched to a gene: 4. The CDR3 is 14 amino acids. The DNA of the CDR3 is TGTGCCAGCAGGGGTACAGGGGGCAATCAGCCCCAGCATTTT. Protein product: CASRGTGGNQPQHF.

V is TRBV6-1 and J is TRBJ2-7; possibly TRBD1 or TRBD2 for D (5 bases each). This CDR3 is built from 14 residues. Germline values: CDR1 MNHNS, CDR2 SASEGT. Trimming took 7 bases from V and 5 from J, leaving 18 bases between them. This CDR3 reads CASTWGRLGNEQYF. CDR3 sequence (DNA): TGTGCCAGCACTTGGGGACGGTTGGGAAACGAGCAGTACTTC.

The chain recombines TRBV7-3 with TRBJ2-3, with D perhaps matching TRBD2 (6 bases). From germline, CDR1 is SGHTA and CDR2 FQGTGA. The ends were cut back, 1 base at V and 0 bases at J, with 8 bases in the middle. The CDR3 totals 15 residues. CDR3 in amino acids: CASSLIGGSTDTQYF. The CDR3 DNA is TGTGCCAGCAGCTTAATCGGGGGAAGCACAGATACGCAGTATTTT. Supplemented by reference TRBV7-3 and TRBJ2-3, the full variable domain reads GAGVSQTPSNKVTEKGKYVELRCDPISGHTALYWYRQSLGQGPEFLIYFQGTGAADDSGLPNDRFFAVRPEGSVSTLKIQRTERGDSAVYLCASSLIGGSTDTQYFGPGTRLTVL.

The V call is TRBV7-9, the J call TRBJ1-6; no firm D call. Germline loops: CDR1 SEHNR, CDR2 FQNEAQ (reference sequence). The CDR3 is 13 residues long. Deletions cut 5 bases from V and 8 bases from J, with 10 bases between. CDR3 residues: CASSMEGYSPLHF. For the CDR3, the DNA is TGTGCCAGCAGCATGGAGGGTTATTCACCCCTCCACTTT.

The CDR3 nucleotides read TGTGCCAGCAGCCTCCCTTTGTCCGAGGTCCCTTCACCCCTCCACTTT. Translated: CASSLPLSEVPSPLHF. The chain couples TRBV27 to TRBJ1-6; no clear D gene. The CDR3 covers 16 residues. CDR1 MNHEY and CDR2 SMNVEV come from the germline V gene (reference sequence). Trimming left V 6 bases short and J 9 bases short, with 21 bases between.

The chain combines TRBV6-1 with TRBJ1-2, with D perhaps TRBD1 (5 bases). V shed 2 bases and J shed 7 bases, with 8 bases lying between them. This CDR3 spans 12 amino acids. CDR1 MNHNS and CDR2 SASEGT come from the germline V gene. CDR3 nucleotides: TGTGCCAGCAGTGAATCAGGGACTGGCTACACCTTC. Encoded protein: CASSESGTGYTF.

The CDR3, as DNA: TGTGCCAGCGGGAGAGGAGGCTCCTACGAGCAGTACTTC. Translated, it gives CASGRGGSYEQYF. V usage is TRBV5-6 and J usage is TRBJ2-7; D is perhaps TRBD2 (5 bases). V shed 7 bases and J shed 0 bases, with 11 bases lying between them. This CDR3 region has 13 residues. Looked up from germline, CDR1 is SGHDT and CDR2 is YYEEEE.

The gene calls are TRBV5-6 and TRBJ1-6; no firm D call. Trimming removed 0 bases at V and 7 bases at J, with 8 bases between. Germline values: CDR1 SGHDT, CDR2 YYEEEE. The CDR3 covers 14 residues. In DNA form, the CDR3 reads TGTGCCAGCAGCTTGGAAGGGTACAATTCACCCCTCCACTTT. Protein product: CASSLEGYNSPLHF.

The rearrangement joins TRBV28 to TRBJ1-5, with no clear D. Germline assignment: CDR1 MDHEN and CDR2 SYDVKM. The CDR3 spans 18 residues. V dropped 6 bases and J dropped 0 bases, with 21 bases sitting between them. CDR3 sequence (DNA): TGTGCCAGCAGGCGAAGGGTTGGGGTCGGATATAGCAATCAGCCCCAGCATTTT. It yields the protein CASRRRVGVGYSNQPQHF.

The rearrangement links TRBV5-1 to TRBJ1-4; D is uncertain. Germline-derived CDR1 and CDR2 are SGHRS and YFSETQ. There are 14 residues in the CDR3. V was trimmed by 4 bases and J by 4 bases, leaving 11 bases between them. The CDR3, as DNA: TGCGCCAGCAGCCGAGCTCGCGGTAATGAAAAACTGTTTTTT. Amino acid sequence: CASSRARGNEKLFF.

The rearrangement uses TRBV7-9 and TRBJ2-1; D may be TRBD1 (5 bases). V was trimmed by 7 bases and J by 9 bases, leaving 16 bases between them. Germline loops: CDR1 SEHNR, CDR2 FQNEAQ (reference sequence). CDR3 length: 13 amino acids. This chain's CDR3 is CASKGPVIREQFF. CDR3 DNA: TGTGCCAGCAAGGGGCCCGTGATTCGTGAGCAGTTCTTC. The full variable domain, its missing parts supplied by reference TRBV7-9 and TRBJ2-1, is DTGVSQNPRHKITKRGQNVTFRCDPISEHNRLYWYRQTLGQGPEFLTYFQNEAQLEKSRLLSDRFSAERPKGSFSTLEIQRTEQGDSAMYLCASKGPVIREQFFGPGTRLTVL.

The rearrangement joins TRBV5-6 to TRBJ1-1; D is possibly TRBD1 (5 bases). V was pared by 5 bases and J by 6 bases, with 17 bases between. Germline V CDR1 and CDR2: SGHDT, YYEEEE. The CDR3 extends over 14 amino acids. In DNA form, the CDR3 reads TGTGCCAGCAGGGTACAGGACTGGGTCGCTGAAGCTTTCTTT. This translates into CASRVQDWVAEAFF.

A note on this clone: Within the sample, other DNA sequences also encode this same CDR3. The chain employs TRBV5-8 and TRBJ2-3; tentative D call: TRBD2 (5 bases). The CDR3 spans 14 residues. Germline V gives CDR1 SGHTS, CDR2 YDEGEE. The V gene lost 3 bases and the J gene lost 2 bases, with 10 bases spanning the gap. DNA of the CDR3: TGTGCCAGCAGCTCGACGGGGTACACAGATACGCAGTATTTT. Residues: CASSSTGYTDTQYF.

V is TRBV7-6 and J is TRBJ1-5, with unresolved D. V lost 2 bases to trimming and J lost 0 bases, with 2 bases between them. The V gene's germline CDR1 is SGHVS and CDR2 FNYEAQ. CDR3 length: 13 residues. The CDR3 loop reads CASSLRSNQPQHF. The CDR3 DNA follows: TGTGCCAGCAGCTTACGTAGCAATCAGCCCCAGCATTTT.

This sequence joins TRBV4-1 and TRBJ1-5; D is unclear. The CDR3 sequence is 12 residues long. Per germline, CDR1 MGHRA and CDR2 YSYEKL. Trimming shortened V by 1 base and J by 4 bases, and 2 bases separated the two germline ends. CDR3 in DNA: TGCGCCAGCAGCCAAGGTAATCAGCCCCAGCATTTT. As protein: CASSQGNQPQHF.